Below, 12 T cell receptor beta chains from the same sample are listed, as sequenced in a study of T cell responses to AZD1222 COVID-19 vaccine. Sequencing used immunoSEQ multiplex PCR; TCRdb keeps in-frame clones, though not all of them. Of around 140,000 clones in the sample, around 90% were seen once. The specimen was peripheral blood, collected 28 days after the second dose of the MenACWY control vaccine. Receptors were obtained from an adult who received the MenACWY meningococcal vaccine as a control.

For the CDR3, the DNA is TGTGCCAGCAGCGTAGAACAGACGAATTCACCCCTCCACTTT. Translation: CASSVEQTNSPLHF. V gene TRBV9 combines with J gene TRBJ1-6; D is unclear. Germline V gene sequence: CDR1 SGDLS, CDR2 YYNGEE. Trimming removed 0 bases from V and 7 bases from J, with 8 bases in between. The CDR3 has 14 residues.

The chain couples TRBV28 to TRBJ2-7; possible D gene TRBD1, 5 bases. CDR3 length equals 14 residues. Germline CDR1 reads MDHEN; CDR2 reads SYDVKM. V was shortened by 6 bases and J by 2 bases, with 14 bases between the two germline ends. CDR3 sequence reads: CASRSSRAPYEQYF. DNA of the CDR3: TGTGCCAGCAGGTCGTCCAGGGCCCCCTACGAGCAGTACTTC.

The chain couples TRBV25-1 to TRBJ2-7; TRBD2 might be the D (7 bases). The CDR3 loop spans 13 amino acids. V was cut by 10 bases and J by 7 bases, with 20 bases left in between. Per germline, CDR1 MGHDK and CDR2 SYGVNS. The CDR3, as DNA: TGTGCCACCTGGGGGGAGGGGGTGAGAGAGCAGTACTTC. Translated, it gives CATWGEGVREQYF.

The chain is built from TRBV28 and TRBJ2-1, with 7 bases fitting TRBD1. This CDR3 region has 12 residues. Germline values: CDR1 MDHEN, CDR2 SYDVKM. J gave up 5 bases and V 5 bases, and 0 bases lay outside the gene matches. CDR3 residues: CASSTGDNEQFF. Here the CDR3 DNA reads TGTGCCAGCAGTACAGGGGACAATGAGCAGTTCTTC.

The chain joins TRBV7-2 to TRBJ2-7; 9 bases are shared with TRBD1. This CDR3 spans 13 amino acids. Germline V gene sequence: CDR1 SGHTA, CDR2 FQGNSA. V was pared by 5 bases and J by 4 bases, with 3 bases of the junction left unmatched. The CDR3 DNA reads as TGTGCCAGCAGCACGGGACAGGGATACGAGCAGTACTTC. Its translation: CASSTGQGYEQYF.

This rearrangement joins TRBV14 to TRBJ2-7; D not resolved. The CDR3 contains 16 residues. Germline V gene lookup returns CDR1 SGHDN and CDR2 FVKESK. V gave up 0 bases and J gave up 0 bases, with 12 bases separating them. The CDR3 DNA follows: TGTGCCAGCAGCCAAGATTCAAACAGCTTCTCCTACGAGCAGTACTTC. Protein sequence: CASSQDSNSFSYEQYF.

CDR3 sequence (DNA): TGTGCCAGCTCACTCCGGGACAGGGGGCACAATGAGCAGTTCTTC. Its protein is CASSLRDRGHNEQFF. This rearrangement joins TRBV18 to TRBJ2-1; 12 nucleotides match TRBD1. The germline V gene has CDR1 KGHSH and CDR2 LQKENI. This CDR3 has 15 amino acids. The trim removed 4 bases at V and 5 bases at J, leaving 3 bases unmatched.

The chain has TRBV7-9 and TRBJ2-2, with D perhaps being TRBD1 or TRBD2 (5 bases each). The V gene's germline CDR1 is SEHNR and CDR2 FQNEAQ (reference sequence). This CDR3 has 15 amino acids. Trimming took off 5 bases at V and 6 bases at J, with 16 bases between the two ends. The CDR3 DNA follows: TGTGCCAGCAGCCCCCGGGACGCGGCCTCCGGGGAGCTGTTTTTT. This codes for CASSPRDAASGELFF.

In DNA, the CDR3 is TGTGCCAGCAGCCAAGAGGGGTTTCAGACTAATGAAAAACTGTTTTTT. Translation: CASSQEGFQTNEKLFF. The chain carries TRBV3-1 (or the pseudogene TRBV3-2) and TRBJ1-4; no definite D call. Per germline, CDR1 LGHDT and CDR2 YNNKEL (reference sequence). V lost 0 bases and J lost 2, with 10 bases in between. The CDR3 sequence is 16 residues long.

This chain joins TRBV9 and TRBJ2-5; maybe TRBD2 (5 bases). This CDR3 contains 16 residues. In germline, CDR1 is SGDLS, CDR2 YYNGEE. Deletions cut 0 bases from V and 3 bases from J, with 15 bases between. CDR3 in amino acids: CASSVGVSPGEETQYF. For the CDR3, the DNA is TGTGCCAGCAGCGTAGGTGTCTCTCCCGGGGAAGAGACCCAGTACTTC.

V and J are TRBV7-9 and TRBJ2-5, with unresolved D. V shed 8 bases and J shed 2 bases, with 6 bases lying between them. This CDR3 has 11 residues. CDR1 is SEHNR, CDR2 FQNEAQ, per germline (reference sequence). The DNA for the CDR3 is TGTGCCAGCGGAGCTCAAGAGACCCAGTACTTC. This sequence encodes CASGAQETQYF.

The chain joins TRBV6-4 to TRBJ1-2; D unresolved. The CDR3 is 10 residues long. With 4 bases removed from V and 8 bases from J, the gap between germline ends came to 5 bases. Germline-derived CDR1 and CDR2 are MRHNA and SNTAGT. CDR3: CASSARGYTF. CDR3 nucleotides: TGTGCCAGCAGTGCCCGGGGCTACACCTTC.